The source of this T cell receptor (beta chain) is a study of blood T cells in healthy people across ages. The study's findings and limits: Diversity estimates from one million T cells were considered underestimates.

Primed by a sample-barcoded 5' primer and a J-beta primer mix, a second PCR proceeded for roughly 6 to 12 cycles. Researchers report that a template-switch adaptor with 12 random nucleotides tagged each cDNA molecule. TCRdb re-called the 5' RACE reads with MiXCR, one entry per CDR3 protein. The sample consists of around 1,800,000 distinct CDR3 sequences, around 40% of them appearing once. There were at least 5 micrograms of total RNA extracted from every sample. This clonotype was detected only a few times. As yet, its antigen is unknown. The J segment lost 9 bases and the V segment lost 4 bases, leaving 0 bases of the junction unmatched. Germline values: CDR1 SQVTM, CDR2 ANQGSEA. The CDR3 has 11 amino acids.

The sequence was collected from a human donor in good health. This chain uses TRBV29-1 with TRBJ2-1, with TRBD2 matching over 10 bases. Specimen: blood. The CDR3 nucleotides read TGCAGCGTTGGACTAGCGGGTGAGCAGTTCTTC. As protein: CSVGLAGEQFF.